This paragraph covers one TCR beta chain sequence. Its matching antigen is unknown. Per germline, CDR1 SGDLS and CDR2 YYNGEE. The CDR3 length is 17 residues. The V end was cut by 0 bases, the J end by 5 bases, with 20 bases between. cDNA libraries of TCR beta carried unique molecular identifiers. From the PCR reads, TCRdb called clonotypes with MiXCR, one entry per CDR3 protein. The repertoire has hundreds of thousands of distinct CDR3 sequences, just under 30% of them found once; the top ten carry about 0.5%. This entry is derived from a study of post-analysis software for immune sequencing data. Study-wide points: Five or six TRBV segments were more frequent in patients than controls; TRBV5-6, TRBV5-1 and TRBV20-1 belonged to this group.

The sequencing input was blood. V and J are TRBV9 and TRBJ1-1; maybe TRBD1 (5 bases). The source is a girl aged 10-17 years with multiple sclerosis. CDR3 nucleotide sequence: TGTGCCAGCAGCGTAGACCCTCCGCAGGGTATCGCGACTGAAGCTTTCTTT. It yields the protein CASSVDPPQGIATEAFF.